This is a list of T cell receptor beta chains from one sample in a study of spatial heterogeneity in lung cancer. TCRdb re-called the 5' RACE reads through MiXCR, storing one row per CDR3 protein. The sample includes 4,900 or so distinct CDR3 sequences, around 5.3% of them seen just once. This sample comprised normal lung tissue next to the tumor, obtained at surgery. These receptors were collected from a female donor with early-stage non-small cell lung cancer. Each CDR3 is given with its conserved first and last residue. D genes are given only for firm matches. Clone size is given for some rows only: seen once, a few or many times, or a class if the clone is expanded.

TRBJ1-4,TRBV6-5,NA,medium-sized,TGTGCCAGCCGGACCCCAACTAATGAAAAACTGTTTTTT,CASRTPTNEKLFF
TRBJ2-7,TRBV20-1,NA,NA,TGCAGTGCTAGGCGACAGGAGAGCGAGCAGTACTTC,CSARRQESEQYF
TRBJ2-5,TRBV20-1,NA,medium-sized,TGCAGTGCTAGTGACGCGAAAGAGACCCAGTACTTC,CSASDAKETQYF
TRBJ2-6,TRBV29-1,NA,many,TGCAGCGTTGAAAAGCTGGAAGGGGCCAACGTCCTGACTTTC,CSVEKLEGANVLTF
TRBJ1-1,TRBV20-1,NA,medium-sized,TGCAGTGCTAGAGGAGGAGGGCAACACACTGAAGCTTTCTTT,CSARGGGQHTEAFF
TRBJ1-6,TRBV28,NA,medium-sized,TGTGCCAGCAGTTTCAGGGACTATAATTCACCCCTCCACTTT,CASSFRDYNSPLHF
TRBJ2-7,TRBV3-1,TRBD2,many,TGTGCCAGCAGCCAAGCCGGGACTAACTACGAGCAGTACTTC,CASSQAGTNYEQYF
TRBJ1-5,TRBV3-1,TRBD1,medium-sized,TGTGCCAGCAGCCAAGGGACAGGTAATGGGCAGCCCCAGCATTTT,CASSQGTGNGQPQHF
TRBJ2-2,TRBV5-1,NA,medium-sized,TGCGCCAGCAGAAGAGACGGTGACACCGGGGAGCTGTTTTTT,CASRRDGDTGELFF
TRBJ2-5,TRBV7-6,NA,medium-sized,TGTGCCAGCAGCTCTAAGCGGGACCAAGAGACCCAGTACTTC,CASSSKRDQETQYF
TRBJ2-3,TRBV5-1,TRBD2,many,TGCGCCAGCAGCTCCCAGCGGGGGGGCACAGATACGCAGTATTTT,CASSSQRGGTDTQYF
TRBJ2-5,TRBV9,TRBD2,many,TGTGCCAGCAGCGCGACCGGGACTAGCGAGAAAGAGACCCAGTACTTC,CASSATGTSEKETQYF
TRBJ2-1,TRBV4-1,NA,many,TGCGCCAGCAGCCAAGAATCCGCCGACCCTAGGAATGAGCAGTTCTTC,CASSQESADPRNEQFF
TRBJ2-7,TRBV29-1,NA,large,TGCAGCGTTGTAAAGGCCATGACAGCACCCTCCTACGAGCAGTACTTC,CSVVKAMTAPSYEQYF
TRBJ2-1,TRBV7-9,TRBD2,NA,TGTGCCAGCAGCTTAGCAACTAGCGGGCGGAATGAGCAGTTCTTC,CASSLATSGRNEQFF
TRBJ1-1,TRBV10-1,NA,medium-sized,TGCGCCAGCAGTGAGTCTAGGGCTGGTGAAGCTTTCTTT,CASSESRAGEAFF
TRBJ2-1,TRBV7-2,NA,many,TGTGCCAGCAGCCTCCCGGAGGTTGATGAGCAGTTCTTC,CASSLPEVDEQFF
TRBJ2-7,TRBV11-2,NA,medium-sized,TGTGCCAGCAGCTCAACAGACTCCTACGAGCAGTACTTC,CASSSTDSYEQYF
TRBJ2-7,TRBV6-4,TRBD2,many,TGTGCCAGTACTAGCGGGAGTCACCCATCCTACGAGCAGTACTTC,CASTSGSHPSYEQYF
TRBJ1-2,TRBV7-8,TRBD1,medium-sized,TGTGCCAGCAGCCAGGACAGGGTTCATGGCTACACCTTC,CASSQDRVHGYTF
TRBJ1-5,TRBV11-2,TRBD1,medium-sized,TGTGCCAGCAGCTTAGGGACAGGTCAGCCCCAGCATTTT,CASSLGTGQPQHF
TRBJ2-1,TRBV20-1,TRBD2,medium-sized,TGCAGTGCTAGTAGAGCTAGCGGGGAAGGTGAGCAGTTCTTC,CSASRASGEGEQFF
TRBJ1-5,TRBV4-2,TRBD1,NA,TGTGCCAGCAGCCAAGACCTGACAGGGTACCAGCCCCAGCATTTT,CASSQDLTGYQPQHF
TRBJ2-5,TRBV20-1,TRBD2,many,TGCAGTGCTACGAGGAGAGGGAGTAGCGGGATCCAAGAGACCCAGTACTTC,CSATRRGSSGIQETQYF
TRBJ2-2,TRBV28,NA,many,TGTGCCAGCATTCCAGGGTCGGGGACCGGGGAGCTGTTTTTT,CASIPGSGTGELFF
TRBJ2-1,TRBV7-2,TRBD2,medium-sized,TGTGCCAGCAGCGGGCGAGGGACTAGCGGGGGGGGTGAGCAGTTCTTC,CASSGRGTSGGGEQFF
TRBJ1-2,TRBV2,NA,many,TGTGCCAGCACTCTGAGGAGAGCTAACTATGGCTACACCTTC,CASTLRRANYGYTF
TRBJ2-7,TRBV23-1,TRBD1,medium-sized,TGCGCCAGCAGTTCCCCGGGACAGGGAGGATACGAGCAGTACTTC,CASSSPGQGGYEQYF
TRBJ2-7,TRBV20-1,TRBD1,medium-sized,TGCAGTGCTGCCGGGACAGGGGGTTTCGACGAGCAGTACTTC,CSAAGTGGFDEQYF
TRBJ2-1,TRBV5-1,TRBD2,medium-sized,TGCGCCAGCAGCCTTAGAGCGGGAGGGCCGGCAAATGAGCAGTTCTTC,CASSLRAGGPANEQFF
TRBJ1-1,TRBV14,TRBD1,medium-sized,TGTGCCAGCATGGGACAGCCGAACACTGAAGCTTTCTTT,CASMGQPNTEAFF
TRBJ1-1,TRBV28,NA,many,TGTGCCAGCAGTTTTGGAGAGCGTGAAGCTTTCTTT,CASSFGEREAFF
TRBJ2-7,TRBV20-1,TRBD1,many,TGCAGTGCCCCCGGACAGGGTAGCCACGAGCAGTACTTC,CSAPGQGSHEQYF
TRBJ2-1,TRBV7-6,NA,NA,TGTGCCAGCAGCCCTTACACCTACAATGAGCAGTTCTTC,CASSPYTYNEQFF
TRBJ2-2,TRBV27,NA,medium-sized,TGTGCCAGCGGGGTCGAACAGGGTAGCCCACGCCGGAAAAACACCGGGGAGCTGTTTTTT,CASGVEQGSPRRKNTGELFF
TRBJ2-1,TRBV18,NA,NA,TGTGCCAGCTCACCGACGATTTACAATGAGCAGTTCTTC,CASSPTIYNEQFF
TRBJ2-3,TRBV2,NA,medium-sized,TGTGCCAGCAGTGAACTCGCGGGAGATACGCAGTATTTT,CASSELAGDTQYF
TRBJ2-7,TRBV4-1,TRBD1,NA,TGCGCCAGCAGCCAAGAGGGAAAGGGGGCGTCCTACGAGCAGTACTTC,CASSQEGKGASYEQYF
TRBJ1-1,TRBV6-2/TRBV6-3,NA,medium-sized,TGTGCCAGCAGTTACCCGGGGGGAGCTTTCTTT,CASSYPGGAFF
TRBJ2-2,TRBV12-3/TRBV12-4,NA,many,TGTGCCAGCAGTTTGGTGGGACTCATCGGGGAGCTGTTTTTT,CASSLVGLIGELFF
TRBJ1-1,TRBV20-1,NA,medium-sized,TGCAGTGCTAGAGCGGACGCATACACTGAAGCTTTCTTT,CSARADAYTEAFF
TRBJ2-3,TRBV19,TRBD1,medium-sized,TGTGCCAGTAGTATAGCCCCCGGGACAGGGGTTACGCAGTATTTT,CASSIAPGTGVTQYF
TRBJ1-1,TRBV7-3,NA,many,TGTGCCAGCAGGGTCGGTGGAGGGGGAACTGAAGCTTTCTTT,CASRVGGGGTEAFF
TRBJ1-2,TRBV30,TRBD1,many,TGTGCCTGGAGTCGTAGACAGGGGTCCCCCTATGGCTACACCTTC,CAWSRRQGSPYGYTF
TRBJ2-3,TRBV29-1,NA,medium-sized,TGCAGCGTTGGCCCGCAACTAGAGGAAGATACGCAGTATTTT,CSVGPQLEEDTQYF
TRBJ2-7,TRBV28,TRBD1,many,TGTGCCAGACAGGGGGCCTACGAGCAGTACTTC,CARQGAYEQYF
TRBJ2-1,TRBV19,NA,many,TGTGCCAGTAGTTCCGACCGATGGGGACAGCAGTTCTTC,CASSSDRWGQQFF
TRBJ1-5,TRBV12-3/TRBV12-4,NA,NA,TGTGCCAGCAGTTTAGGCGGGGCTACCTCGTTCTATAGCAATCAGCCCCAGCATTTT,CASSLGGATSFYSNQPQHF
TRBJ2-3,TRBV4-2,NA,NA,TGTGCCAGCAGCCAAGATCCCCGGGGTTATAGCACAGATACGCAGTATTTT,CASSQDPRGYSTDTQYF